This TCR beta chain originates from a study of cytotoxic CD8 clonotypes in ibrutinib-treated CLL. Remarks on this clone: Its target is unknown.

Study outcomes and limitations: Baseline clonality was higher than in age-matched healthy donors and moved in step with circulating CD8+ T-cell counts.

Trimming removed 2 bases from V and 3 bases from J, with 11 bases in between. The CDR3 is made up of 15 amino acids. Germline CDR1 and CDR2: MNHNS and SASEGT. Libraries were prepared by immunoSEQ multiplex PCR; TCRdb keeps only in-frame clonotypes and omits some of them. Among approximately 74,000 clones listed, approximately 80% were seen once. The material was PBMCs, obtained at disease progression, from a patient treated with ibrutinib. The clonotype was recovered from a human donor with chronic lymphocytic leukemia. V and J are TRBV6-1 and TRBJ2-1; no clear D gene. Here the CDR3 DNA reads TGTGCCAGCAGTGAAAGTGTCAGGAACTACAATGAGCAGTTCTTC. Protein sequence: CASSESVRNYNEQFF.